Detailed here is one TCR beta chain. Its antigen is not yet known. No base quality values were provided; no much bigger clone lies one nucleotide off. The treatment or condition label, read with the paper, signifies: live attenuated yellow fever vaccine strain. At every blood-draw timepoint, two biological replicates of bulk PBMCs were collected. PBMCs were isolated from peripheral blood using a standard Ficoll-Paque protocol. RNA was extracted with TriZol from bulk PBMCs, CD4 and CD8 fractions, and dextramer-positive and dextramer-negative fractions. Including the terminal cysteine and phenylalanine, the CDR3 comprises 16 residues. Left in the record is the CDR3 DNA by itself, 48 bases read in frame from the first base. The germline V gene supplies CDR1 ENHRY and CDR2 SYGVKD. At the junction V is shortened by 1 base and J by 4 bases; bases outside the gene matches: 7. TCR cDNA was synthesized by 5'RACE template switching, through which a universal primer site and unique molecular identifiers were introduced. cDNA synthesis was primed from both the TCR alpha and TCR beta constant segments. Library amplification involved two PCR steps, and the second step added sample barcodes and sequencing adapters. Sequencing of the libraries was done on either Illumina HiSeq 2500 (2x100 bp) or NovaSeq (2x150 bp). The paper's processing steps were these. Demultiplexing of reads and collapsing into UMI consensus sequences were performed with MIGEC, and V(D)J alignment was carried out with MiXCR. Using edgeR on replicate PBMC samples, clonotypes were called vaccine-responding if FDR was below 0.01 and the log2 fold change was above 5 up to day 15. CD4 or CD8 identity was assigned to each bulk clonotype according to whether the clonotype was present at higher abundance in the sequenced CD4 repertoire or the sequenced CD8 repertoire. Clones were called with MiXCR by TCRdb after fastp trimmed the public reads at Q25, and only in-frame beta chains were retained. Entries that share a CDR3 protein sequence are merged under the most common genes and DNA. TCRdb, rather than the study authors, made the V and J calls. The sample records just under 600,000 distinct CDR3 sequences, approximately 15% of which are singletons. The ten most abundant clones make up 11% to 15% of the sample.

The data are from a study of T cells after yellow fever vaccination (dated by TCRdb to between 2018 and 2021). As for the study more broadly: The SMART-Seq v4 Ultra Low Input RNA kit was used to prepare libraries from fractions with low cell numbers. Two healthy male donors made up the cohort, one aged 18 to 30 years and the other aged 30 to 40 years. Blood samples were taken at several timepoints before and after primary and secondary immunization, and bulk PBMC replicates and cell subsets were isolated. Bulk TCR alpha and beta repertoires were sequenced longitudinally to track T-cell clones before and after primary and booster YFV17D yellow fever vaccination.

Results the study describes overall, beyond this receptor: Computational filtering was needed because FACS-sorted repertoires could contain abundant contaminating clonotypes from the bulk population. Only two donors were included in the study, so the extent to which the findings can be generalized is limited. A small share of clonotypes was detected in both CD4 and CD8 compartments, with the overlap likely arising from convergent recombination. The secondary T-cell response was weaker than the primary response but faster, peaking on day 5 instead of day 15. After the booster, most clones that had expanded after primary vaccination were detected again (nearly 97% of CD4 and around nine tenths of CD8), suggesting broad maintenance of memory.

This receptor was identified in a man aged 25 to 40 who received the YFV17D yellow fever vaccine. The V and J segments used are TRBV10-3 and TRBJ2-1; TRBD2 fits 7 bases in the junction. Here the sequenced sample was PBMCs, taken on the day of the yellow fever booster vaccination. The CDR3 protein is CAISEFASGNYNEQFF. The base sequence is TGTGCCATCAGTGAGTTCGCTAGCGGAAATTACAATGAGCAGTTCTTC.